This is a list of T cell receptor beta chains from one sample in a study of blood T cell repertoires in COVID-19. Method: immunoSEQ multiplex PCR; TCRdb's copy keeps in-frame clones and lacks some. The table lists about 80,000 clones, 80% of them singletons. The source material was peripheral blood. All receptors come from a woman aged 40 to 49 with active or convalescent COVID-19. The CDR3 runs from the conserved cysteine through the conserved F or W. Size values are once, few and many counts, or a class for expanded clones, and some rows have none.

>.|TRBJ1-2|TRBV2
CASSEPTGKAGYTF
>.|TRBJ2-7|TRBV10-2
CASWGTSGRAYEQYF
>.|TRBJ1-1|TRBV13
CASRFWTGLPEAFF
>once|TRBJ1-2|TRBV18
CASSPNPGVRDYGYTF
>.|TRBJ1-2|TRBV12-5
CASATGQGYGYTF
>.|TRBJ1-5|TRBV2
CASSEGARQPQHF
>.|TRBJ1-5|TRBV30
CAWSPPEGNQPQHF
>few|TRBJ1-4|TRBV18
CASSPPGGANEKLFF
>.|TRBJ2-5|TRBV11-3
CASSLEASAQETQYF
>.|TRBJ2-3|TRBV7-2
CASSLALPLWAGGTTDTQYF
>.|TRBJ1-2|TRBV12-3/TRBV12-4
CASSQGARGYTF
>.|TRBJ2-1|TRBV28
CASSSWGRGAPREQFF
>few|TRBJ2-5|TRBV4-3
CASSQHTGIQETQYF
>.|TRBJ2-1|TRBV7-8
CASSLGTSANEQFF
>.|TRBJ2-5|TRBV9
CASNGDNQETQYF
>.|TRBJ2-3|TRBV11-2
CASSLKAGSADTQYF
>.|TRBJ2-1|TRBV20-1
CSASPSFAYNEQFF
>.|TRBJ1-6|TRBV18
CASSPGQTQPLHF
>.|TRBJ2-5|TRBV6-1
CASSEVLAVGDQYF
>.|TRBJ2-1|TRBV7-3
CASSLAGASSSYNEQFF
>.|TRBJ1-1|TRBV5-1
CASSSQLGGTEAFF
>.|TRBJ2-5|TRBV7-3
CASSLASGPGETQYF